This T cell receptor beta chain was recorded in a study of T cell responses to AZD1222 COVID-19 vaccine. Background on the study: Pooling of second doses given at about 4 or about 12 weeks was done.

The repertoire was sequenced with immunoSEQ multiplex PCR; TCRdb's copy has only in-frame clones and lacks some. The sample has 97,000 or so clones; roughly 83% are singletons. Worth noting for this clone: Its antigen is currently unknown.

General study points: Repertoire sampling happened only post peak T cell response.

V was clipped by 7 bases and J by 5 bases, with 14 bases between them. The CDR3 contains 13 residues. V usage is TRBV12-3 or TRBV12-4 and J usage is TRBJ1-1; tentative D call: TRBD1 (5 bases). The input for sequencing was peripheral blood, taken on day 0 of AZD1222 vaccination. This sequence originates from an adult in good health. The CDR3 nucleotides are TGTGCCAGCACCCCGTTTTGGGGGACTGAAGCTTTCTTT. It codes for CASTPFWGTEAFF.